Following are 2 T cell receptor beta chains from one sample sequenced in a study of blood T cell repertoires in COVID-19. Clones were read by immunoSEQ multiplex PCR, and TCRdb kept only the in-frame ones, dropping some. The repertoire holds approximately 140,000 clones, 70% to 90% seen once, with 28% in the top ten. Input material: peripheral blood. Receptor source: a human donor in a cohort sampled during active COVID-19.

This chain joins TRBV6-2 or TRBV6-3 and TRBJ1-1, with unresolved D. Trimming removed 4 bases from V and 0 bases from J, with 9 bases in between. CDR3 length equals 14 residues. The germline V gene has CDR1 MNHEY and CDR2 SVGEGT. The CDR3 DNA reads as TGTGCCAGCAGTTTAACAGCCTTGAACACTGAAGCTTTCTTT. It specifies CASSLTALNTEAFF.

This clone was observed a single time. The rearrangement joins TRBV2 to TRBJ1-6; perhaps TRBD1 as D (6 bases). The germline V gene has CDR1 SNHLY and CDR2 FYNNEI. The CDR3 is 13 residues long. The ends were cut back, 3 bases at V and 9 bases at J, with 9 bases in the middle. The CDR3 protein is CASSEAGVSPLHF. The CDR3 DNA reads as TGTGCCAGCAGTGAGGCAGGGGTTTCACCCCTCCACTTT. Together with reference TRBV2 and TRBJ1-6, the CDR3 gives the full variable domain: EPEVTQTPSHQVTQMGQEVILRCVPISNHLYFYWYRQILGQKVEFLVSFYNNEISEKSEIFDDQFSVERPDGSNFTLKIRSTKLEDSAMYFCASSEAGVSPLHFGNGTRLTVT.